These T cell receptor beta chains were read from a single sample in a study of blood T cell repertoires in COVID-19. TCRdb keeps only in-frame clones here, not all; method: immunoSEQ multiplex PCR. In the table there are about 180,000 clones, 86% of which are singletons. Sequenced: PBMCs or T cells enriched from blood (not recorded which). The source of these receptors is a woman in her 30s who had recovered from COVID-19. Each CDR3 is given with its conserved first and last residue. The order of the fields is V gene, J gene, D gene, clone size, CDR3 protein, CDR3 DNA. The D gene is left open where the match is weak. Size tells how often a clone was seen (once, few, many) or the class of an expanded clone, and some rows leave it out.

V gene: TRBV19; J gene: TRBJ2-1; D gene: TRBD2; clone size: .; CDR3 protein: CASSLLAGVGNEQFF; CDR3 DNA: TGTGCCAGTAGTCTGCTAGCGGGAGTAGGGAATGAGCAGTTCTTC
V gene: TRBV19; J gene: TRBJ2-7; D gene: .; clone size: .; CDR3 protein: CASSQDSSYEQYF; CDR3 DNA: TGTGCCAGTAGCCAGGACAGCTCCTACGAGCAGTACTTC
V gene: TRBV10-3; J gene: TRBJ2-3; D gene: TRBD2; clone size: few; CDR3 protein: CAISESGGRGTDTQYF; CDR3 DNA: TGTGCCATCAGTGAGTCCGGCGGGAGGGGCACAGATACGCAGTATTTT
V gene: TRBV5-1; J gene: TRBJ2-1; D gene: TRBD2; clone size: .; CDR3 protein: CASSLNLAASYNEQFF; CDR3 DNA: TGCGCCAGCAGCTTGAACCTAGCGGCCTCCTACAATGAGCAGTTCTTC
V gene: TRBV5-5; J gene: TRBJ2-7; D gene: TRBD1; clone size: .; CDR3 protein: CASSLTPGQAEQYF; CDR3 DNA: TGTGCCAGCAGCTTGACACCGGGACAGGCCGAGCAGTACTTC
V gene: TRBV25-1; J gene: TRBJ2-1; D gene: TRBD2; clone size: .; CDR3 protein: CASRHPGTSDEQFF; CDR3 DNA: TGTGCCAGCAGGCACCCGGGGACTAGCGATGAGCAGTTCTTC
V gene: TRBV14; J gene: TRBJ1-1; D gene: .; clone size: .; CDR3 protein: CASSHKNTEAFF; CDR3 DNA: TGTGCCAGCAGCCACAAGAACACTGAAGCTTTCTTT
V gene: TRBV5-6; J gene: TRBJ1-1; D gene: .; clone size: .; CDR3 protein: CASSFGGTEAFF; CDR3 DNA: TGTGCCAGCAGCTTCGGGGGGACTGAAGCTTTCTTT
V gene: TRBV2; J gene: TRBJ2-1; D gene: .; clone size: once; CDR3 protein: CASSEASYGAFTGSEQFF; CDR3 DNA: TGTGCCAGCAGTGAAGCAAGTTATGGAGCGTTTACCGGTAGTGAGCAGTTCTTC
V gene: TRBV6-4; J gene: TRBJ2-1; D gene: TRBD2; clone size: .; CDR3 protein: CASSGTSGSYNEQFF; CDR3 DNA: TGTGCCAGCAGTGGGACTAGCGGGAGCTACAATGAGCAGTTCTTC
V gene: TRBV30; J gene: TRBJ2-1; D gene: TRBD2; clone size: .; CDR3 protein: CAWSLLAGGNEQFF; CDR3 DNA: TGTGCCTGGAGTCTGCTAGCGGGAGGAAATGAGCAGTTCTTC
V gene: TRBV2; J gene: TRBJ2-4; D gene: .; clone size: .; CDR3 protein: CASSERILAKNIQYF; CDR3 DNA: TGTGCCAGCAGTGAGCGAATCTTAGCCAAAAACATTCAGTACTTC
V gene: TRBV7-9; J gene: TRBJ1-1; D gene: .; clone size: .; CDR3 protein: CASRRVEGANAEAFF; CDR3 DNA: TGTGCCAGCAGGAGGGTAGAGGGAGCGAATGCTGAAGCTTTCTTT
V gene: TRBV24-1; J gene: TRBJ2-1; D gene: TRBD2; clone size: .; CDR3 protein: CATSVVAGAAYNEQFF; CDR3 DNA: TGTGCCACCAGTGTTGTAGCGGGAGCGGCCTACAATGAGCAGTTCTTC
V gene: TRBV6-5; J gene: TRBJ1-2; D gene: TRBD1; clone size: .; CDR3 protein: CASSYSGRGLYGYTF; CDR3 DNA: TGTGCCAGCAGTTACTCTGGCAGGGGGCTCTATGGCTACACCTTC
V gene: TRBV6-1; J gene: TRBJ1-4; D gene: .; clone size: .; CDR3 protein: CASSEIGALNEKLFF; CDR3 DNA: TGTGCCAGCAGTGAAATAGGGGCCCTTAATGAAAAACTGTTTTTT
V gene: TRBV28; J gene: TRBJ2-1; D gene: TRBD2; clone size: few; CDR3 protein: CASSLPKSGITYNEQFF; CDR3 DNA: TGTGCCAGCAGTCTCCCTAAAAGCGGGATTACCTACAATGAGCAGTTCTTC
V gene: TRBV21-1; J gene: TRBJ1-3; D gene: .; clone size: .; CDR3 protein: CATPGQEGNTIYF; CDR3 DNA: TGTGCCACACCGGGACAGGAGGGAAACACCATATATTTT
V gene: TRBV24-1; J gene: TRBJ2-3; D gene: .; clone size: .; CDR3 protein: CATSDLAGTDTQYF; CDR3 DNA: TGTGCCACCAGTGATTTGGCGGGAACAGATACGCAGTATTTT
V gene: TRBV9; J gene: TRBJ1-1; D gene: .; clone size: .; CDR3 protein: CASSPTGVNTEAFF; CDR3 DNA: TGTGCCAGCAGCCCAACCGGGGTAAACACTGAAGCTTTCTTT
V gene: TRBV7-3; J gene: TRBJ2-1; D gene: .; clone size: once; CDR3 protein: CASSLTPAQGEVQFF; CDR3 DNA: TGTGCCAGCAGCTTAACCCCCGCGCAGGGGGAGGTACAGTTCTTC
V gene: TRBV25-1; J gene: TRBJ2-3; D gene: TRBD1; clone size: few; CDR3 protein: CASSEQGADTQYF; CDR3 DNA: TGTGCCAGCAGTGAACAGGGGGCGGATACGCAGTATTTT
V gene: TRBV4-2; J gene: TRBJ2-2; D gene: TRBD1; clone size: .; CDR3 protein: CASSQERQGAKGTGELFF; CDR3 DNA: TGTGCCAGCAGCCAAGAGCGGCAGGGGGCGAAGGGTACCGGGGAGCTGTTTTTT
V gene: TRBV28; J gene: TRBJ1-3; D gene: TRBD1; clone size: .; CDR3 protein: CASTTRGFGNTIYF; CDR3 DNA: TGTGCCAGCACTACCAGGGGGTTTGGAAACACCATATATTTT
V gene: TRBV29-1; J gene: TRBJ2-1; D gene: TRBD2; clone size: .; CDR3 protein: CSADGGSYNEQFF; CDR3 DNA: TGCAGCGCGGACGGGGGGTCCTACAATGAGCAGTTCTTC
V gene: TRBV4-1; J gene: TRBJ2-7; D gene: TRBD2; clone size: .; CDR3 protein: CASSQELAGGNYEQYF; CDR3 DNA: TGCGCCAGCAGCCAAGAACTAGCGGGGGGTAACTACGAGCAGTACTTC
V gene: TRBV7-9; J gene: TRBJ2-2; D gene: .; clone size: .; CDR3 protein: CASRPITGSANTGELFF; CDR3 DNA: TGTGCCAGCAGACCCATTACAGGGAGCGCGAACACCGGGGAGCTGTTTTTT
V gene: TRBV18; J gene: TRBJ2-7; D gene: .; clone size: .; CDR3 protein: CASSPRGQFKTYEQYF; CDR3 DNA: TGTGCCAGCTCACCGCGGGGACAGTTTAAAACCTACGAGCAGTACTTC
V gene: TRBV7-8; J gene: TRBJ2-7; D gene: TRBD2; clone size: few; CDR3 protein: CASSLWSGTSYEQYF; CDR3 DNA: TGTGCCAGCAGCTTATGGAGCGGGACTAGCTACGAGCAGTACTTC
V gene: TRBV7-9; J gene: TRBJ1-1; D gene: .; clone size: once; CDR3 protein: CASSLAGSPRNTEAFF; CDR3 DNA: TGTGCCAGCAGCTTAGCCGGGTCGCCAAGGAACACTGAAGCTTTCTTT